This note documents a single TCR beta chain sequence. The specificity of this receptor is unknown. One base away there is no much larger clone; base qualities are not given. Trimming costs V 3 bases and J 6 bases, and their ends lie 15 bases apart. The CDR3 covers 15 residues, taking in both the cysteine and the phenylalanine. Only CDR3 DNA is held: 45 bases, read in frame from base 1. In the germline V gene, CDR1 corresponds to SGHTA and CDR2 to FQGNSA. Each collaborating institution followed its own protocols to collect whole blood in K2EDTA tubes. For TCRbeta analysis, collaborators shipped samples as frozen whole blood, isolated PBMCs, or DNA extracted from either of those sample types. The entry originates in a study of blood T cell repertoires in COVID-19 (dated by TCRdb to 2018 to 2021). In the study overall: Collaborator samples came from the United States, Italy and Spain and covered acute and convalescent phases of COVID-19. The repertoires were released in a freely available public database intended as a resource for research on the immune response to SARS-CoV-2. Samples came from the ongoing ImmuneRACE study (first 160 participants) plus 1,254 subjects from 6 global collaborators. Where HLA class I and class II types were available, the types were taken from metadata supplied by the sample provider, not from assay-based typing. The prospective study material was composed of cDNA or gDNA derived from T cells, B-cell-depleted T cells, or PBMCs. Nearly every sample came with metadata listing a de-identified subject ID, COVID-19 status, age in years and sex. The dataset comprised deeply sampled blood TCRbeta repertoires from subjects exposed to, actively infected with, or recovered from COVID-19.

The study at large found these results: How much clinical and demographic metadata was included differed by source and by participant, and the metadata was provided uncurated.

The immunoSEQ Assay, a bias-controlled multiplex PCR, was used to amplify TCRbeta CDR3 regions from genomic DNA. For the original study's pipeline: The number of nucleated cells in each sample was estimated by amplification of reference gene primers within the assay. To quantify the absolute abundance of each unique TCRbeta CDR3 rearrangement, sequence reads were collapsed and filtered. For each sample, productive Simpson clonality was calculated as the square root of Simpson's diversity index over productive rearrangements. Not all clones reach the TCRdb copy of this immuneACCESS table, which keeps in-frame sequences only. Checked studies attribute under half of the gap to unresolved V genes and leave the rest unexplained. V and J calls and clone size are copied from that table; D and trimming were computed from the DNA. This sample gives hundreds of thousands of clones in total; roughly four fifths of them show up just once. Together, the top ten hold under 2% of the sample.

This receptor chain uses TRBV7-2 and TRBJ2-1, and the D gene may be TRBD1, 6 bases matching. The sample consisted of peripheral blood. The receptor was derived from a woman of 80 years or more with acute or convalescent COVID-19. The CDR3 region reads CASSLFQGRVNEQFF. The sequenced DNA is TGTGCCAGCAGCTTGTTTCAGGGGCGGGTCAATGAGCAGTTCTTC. With all but the CDR3 taken from the reference TRBV7-2 and TRBJ2-1 genes, the full variable domain is: GAGVSQSPSNKVTEKGKDVELRCDPISGHTALYWYRQSLGQGLEFLIYFQGNSAPDKSGLPSDRFSAERTGGSVSTLTIQRTQQEDSAVYLCASSLFQGRVNEQFFGPGTRLTVL.